The subject of this entry is one T cell receptor beta chain. The CDR3 loop spans 15 amino acids. V lost 7 bases and J 1 base, leaving 17 bases between the germline ends. This sample was included in a study of Graves' ophthalmopathy and Graves' hyperthyroidism. RNA transcripts were the source from which TCR beta CDR3 regions were amplified. Amplification began with first-round RT-PCR using HTBI primers, then second-round multiplex PCR was performed. TCRdb recomputed calls from the multiplex PCR reads with MiXCR, one row per CDR3 protein. Among roughly 610,000 distinct CDR3 sequences listed, about 20% were seen once.

The receptor's source is a woman under 30 with stable Graves' hyperthyroidism. Some clones in this sample may be carry-over from other donors' samples. Sequencing used peripheral blood. V and J are TRBV12-3 or TRBV12-4 and TRBJ2-7, with D uncertain. The CDR3 sequence is CASKIAPDGSYEQYV. CDR3 in DNA: TGTGCCAGCAAGATCGCACCGGACGGATCCTACGAGCAGTACGTC.